One and the same sample provided the 22 T cell receptor beta chains below, sequenced in a study of blood T cell repertoires in COVID-19. Method: immunoSEQ multiplex PCR; TCRdb's copy keeps in-frame clones and lacks some. This table has about 210,000 clones, roughly four fifths appearing once. The specimen was peripheral blood. Receptors were obtained from a woman aged 65 to 85 with COVID-19, enrolled during active disease.

The rearrangement uses TRBV6-2 or TRBV6-3 and TRBJ2-1; 14 bases agree with TRBD2. This CDR3 is built from 15 residues. Germline trimming cut 6 bases from V and 9 bases from J; bases unmatched to any gene: 7. CDR1 and CDR2 from the germline V gene are MNHEY and SVGEGT. The CDR3, as DNA: TGTGCCAGCAGCCTCATCGGGACTAGCGGGAGTGAGCAGTTCTTC. It encodes CASSLIGTSGSEQFF.

This clone was recorded once. The V gene is TRBV6-5, the J gene TRBJ1-1, with D unclear. Trimming cost V 2 bases and J 7 bases, with 20 bases left between them. Germline loops: CDR1 MNHEY, CDR2 SVGAGI. The CDR3 extends over 16 amino acids. The CDR3 loop reads CASSYSTVNRHFEAFF. CDR3 bases: TGTGCCAGCAGTTACAGTACGGTCAACCGACATTTTGAAGCTTTCTTT.

About this clone: Within the sample, other DNA sequences also encode this same CDR3. V and J are TRBV3-1 (or the pseudogene TRBV3-2) and TRBJ2-5; TRBD2 agrees at 9 bases. The germline V gene has CDR1 LGHDT and CDR2 YNNKEL (reference sequence). Trimming cost V 4 bases and J 4 bases; bases outside gene matches: 4. This CDR3 has 14 residues. The CDR3 region is CASSLSGSRETQYF. The CDR3 DNA reads as TGTGCCAGCAGCCTTAGCGGGAGTCGAGAGACCCAGTACTTC.

V usage is TRBV6-5 and J usage is TRBJ2-3; 9 bases are a match to TRBD2. Germline assignment: CDR1 MNHEY and CDR2 SVGAGI. With 8 bases clipped from V and 6 bases from J, the junction kept 12 bases outside the gene matches. This CDR3 is 15 amino acids long. CDR3 loop: CASVSNSGSADTQYF. The CDR3 nucleotides read TGTGCCAGCGTTTCTAATAGCGGGAGTGCCGATACGCAGTATTTT.

The rearrangement uses TRBV29-1 and TRBJ2-2; TRBD1 agrees at 10 bases. Losses at the gene ends were 4 bases for V and 3 bases for J; bases not matched to a gene: 2. The germline CDR1 and CDR2 sequences are SQVTM and ANQGSEA. CDR3 size: 14 residues. The CDR3 nucleotides read TGCAGCGTTGGACAGGGGGCCGACACCGGGGAGCTGTTTTTT. This translates into CSVGQGADTGELFF.

The chain links TRBV9 to TRBJ2-5; no clear D gene. The germline V and J ends were trimmed by 0 bases and 1 base, with 7 bases remaining between them. This CDR3 contains 14 residues. Germline CDR1 and CDR2: SGDLS and YYNGEE. DNA for the CDR3: TGTGCCAGCAGCGTAGCGGCAGGCCAAGAGACCCAGTACTTC. It is translated as CASSVAAGQETQYF.

The chain links TRBV11-2 to TRBJ2-3; 14 nucleotides align to TRBD2. There are 15 residues in the CDR3. Germline assignment: CDR1 SGHAT and CDR2 FQNNGV. V dropped 1 base and J dropped 11; count of bases not matched to a gene: 5. The CDR3 DNA is TGTGCCAGCAGCTTAGGACTAGCGGGAGGGATCGGGCAGTATTTT. Its translation is CASSLGLAGGIGQYF.

V is TRBV28 and J is TRBJ1-3; D possibly corresponds to TRBD1 (5 bases). Trimming removed 4 bases at V and 2 bases at J, with 15 bases between. The CDR3 runs 16 residues. Germline lookup yields CDR1 MDHEN and CDR2 SYDVKM. CDR3 sequence reads: CASSSGDSSPGNTIYF. The DNA of the CDR3 is TGTGCCAGCAGTTCGGGAGACAGCAGCCCTGGAAACACCATATATTTT.

This clone was detected only a few times. The V gene is TRBV5-1, the J gene TRBJ2-1; 9 bases fit TRBD2. Germline CDR1 and CDR2: SGHRS and YFSETQ. After removal of 4 bases from V and 4 bases from J, the junction contained 9 bases not matched to a gene. The length of the CDR3 is 16 residues. CDR3 DNA sequence: TGCGCCAGCAGCCCGCATGGGCGGGAGGGTTACAATGAGCAGTTCTTC. It translates to CASSPHGREGYNEQFF.

The V gene is TRBV5-1, the J gene TRBJ2-5; TRBD1 aligns across 10 bases. The CDR3 is made up of 15 amino acids. From germline, CDR1 is SGHRS and CDR2 YFSETQ. V trimming: 0 bases; J trimming: 7 bases; junction bases outside the gene matches: 6. The CDR3 sequence: CASSLAGQGKGTQYF. CDR3 bases: TGCGCCAGCAGCTTGGCGGGACAGGGGAAAGGGACCCAGTACTTC.

CDR3 protein: CASSILDRRAGTAVFF. CDR3 DNA: TGTGCCAGTAGTATCCTGGACAGGAGGGCGGGCACAGCAGTGTTTTTT. V is TRBV19 and J is TRBJ1-4; 7 bases fit TRBD1. Unmatched junction bases numbered 19, after V lost 3 bases and J lost 15 bases. The CDR3 runs to 16 residues. Germline values: CDR1 LNHDA, CDR2 SQIVND (reference sequence).

This rearrangement joins TRBV5-1 to TRBJ2-5; a possible D gene is TRBD1 (5 bases). V was shortened by 4 bases and J by 2 bases, with 9 bases between the two germline ends. The CDR3 consists of 13 residues. In germline, CDR1 is SGHRS, CDR2 YFSETQ. DNA for the CDR3: TGCGCCAGCAGCCCGCGACAGCAAGAGACCCAGTACTTC. This gives the protein CASSPRQQETQYF.

The chain couples TRBV7-8 to TRBJ1-3; 9 bases fit TRBD1. CDR1 and CDR2 from the germline V gene are SGHVS and FQNEAQ. The CDR3 is 16 residues long. With 3 bases clipped from V and 0 bases from J, the junction kept 3 bases outside the gene matches. This chain's CDR3 is CASSLDRGRSGNTIYF. The CDR3 DNA follows: TGTGCCAGCAGCTTGGACAGGGGTCGCTCTGGAAACACCATATATTTT.

The V gene is TRBV2, the J gene TRBJ1-5; no reliable D call. V gave up 1 base and J gave up 9 bases, with 13 bases separating them. Germline CDR1 and CDR2: SNHLY and FYNNEI. This CDR3 region has 14 residues. The CDR3 bases are TGTGCCAGCAGTGAAGGGACTCCCATTGGGCCCCAGCATTTT. This encodes CASSEGTPIGPQHF.

The chain employs TRBV18 and TRBJ1-2; no firm D call. There are 13 residues in the CDR3. V was pared by 2 bases and J by 4 bases, with 8 bases between. Germline V CDR1 and CDR2: KGHSH, LQKENI. The CDR3 sequence is CASSPENSYGYTF. CDR3 coding DNA: TGTGCCAGCTCACCAGAGAACAGCTATGGCTACACCTTC.

This sequence joins TRBV7-9 and TRBJ2-3, with 11 nucleotides matching TRBD2. The CDR3 totals 15 residues. After removal of 1 base from V and 5 bases from J, the junction contained 2 bases not matched to a gene. Per the germline V gene, CDR1 is SEHNR and CDR2 is FQNEAQ (reference sequence). The CDR3 coding sequence is TGTGCCAGCAGCTTAGGAGGACTAGCGGGAGATACGCAGTATTTT. It encodes CASSLGGLAGDTQYF.

This chain's CDR3 is CASSYRREGYEQYF. CDR3 coding DNA: TGTGCCAGCAGTTACCGGCGGGAGGGCTACGAGCAGTACTTC. This sequence joins TRBV6-5 and TRBJ2-7, with TRBD2 matching 9 bases. V shed 2 bases and J 3 bases; nucleotides not matched to a gene: 2. The CDR3 has 14 amino acids. CDR1 is MNHEY and CDR2 is SVGAGI in the germline V gene.

The rearrangement uses TRBV29-1 and TRBJ2-1; 11 bases are shared with TRBD2. Losses at the gene ends were 5 bases for V and 4 bases for J; bases not matched to a gene: 4. CDR1 is SQVTM, CDR2 ANQGSEA, per germline. This CDR3 has 14 residues. CDR3 amino acids: CSVYGTSGYNEQFF. The DNA for the CDR3 is TGCAGCGTTTACGGGACTAGCGGATACAATGAGCAGTTCTTC.

V and J are TRBV7-2 and TRBJ2-6, with D possibly TRBD1 on 5 matching bases. V was shortened by 1 base and J by 3 bases, with 10 bases between the two germline ends. The CDR3 extends over 16 amino acids. Germline CDR1 is SGHTA and CDR2 is FQGNSA. The CDR3 here is CASSLGAGIGANVLTF. The CDR3, as DNA: TGTGCCAGCAGCTTAGGGGCAGGGATTGGGGCCAACGTCCTGACTTTC.

The V and J genes are TRBV30 and TRBJ2-7; the match to TRBD1 covers 8 bases. Germline assignment: CDR1 GTSNPN and CDR2 SVGIG (reference sequence). V was clipped by 3 bases and J by 6 bases; unmatched bases: 10. The CDR3 covers 14 residues. CDR3 nucleotides: TGTGCCTGGAGCCAGGGGGCGCAGGGCTCCGAGCAGTACTTC. Amino acid sequence: CAWSQGAQGSEQYF. The complete variable domain, with remaining parts taken from reference TRBV30 and TRBJ2-7, reads SQTIHQWPATLVQPVGSPLSLECTVEGTSNPNLYWYRQAAGRGLQLLFYSVGIGQISSEVPQNLSASRPQDRQFILSSKKLLLSDSGFYLCAWSQGAQGSEQYFGPGTRLTVT.

This clone was seen a handful of times. This chain joins TRBV27 and TRBJ1-2; 8 bases align to TRBD1. The CDR3 loop spans 13 amino acids. V shed 7 bases, J shed 8 bases, and the junction held 9 bases outside the gene matches. Germline CDR1 is MNHEY and CDR2 is SMNVEV (reference sequence). CDR3: CASKRTGRLGYTF. CDR3 nucleotides: TGTGCCAGCAAACGGACAGGGAGGTTAGGCTACACCTTC.

The V call is TRBV7-2, the J call TRBJ2-7; 8 bases fit TRBD1. This CDR3 comprises 13 residues. V lost 4 bases to trimming and J lost 3 bases; unmatched junction nucleotides: 2. The germline gives CDR1 SGHTA, CDR2 FQGNSA. The CDR3: CASSSDRVYEQYF. The CDR3 DNA follows: TGTGCCAGCAGCTCGGACAGGGTCTACGAGCAGTACTTC.